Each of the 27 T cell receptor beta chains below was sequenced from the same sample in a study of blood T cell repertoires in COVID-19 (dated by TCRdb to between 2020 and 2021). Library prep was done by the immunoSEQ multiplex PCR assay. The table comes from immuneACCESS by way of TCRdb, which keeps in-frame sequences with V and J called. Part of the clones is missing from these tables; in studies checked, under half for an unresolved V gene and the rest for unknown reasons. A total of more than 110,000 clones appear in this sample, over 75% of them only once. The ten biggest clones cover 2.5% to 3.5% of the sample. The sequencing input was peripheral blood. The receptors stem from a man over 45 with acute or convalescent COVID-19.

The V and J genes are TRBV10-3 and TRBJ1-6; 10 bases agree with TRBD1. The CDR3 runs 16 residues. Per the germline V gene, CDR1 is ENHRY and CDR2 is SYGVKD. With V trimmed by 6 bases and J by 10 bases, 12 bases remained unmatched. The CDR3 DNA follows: TGTGCCATCAGGGAGACCGGGACAGGGGATGAGTCACCCCTCCACTTT. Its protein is CAIRETGTGDESPLHF.

CDR3: CASSQGQGSPLHF. DNA of the CDR3: TGTGCCAGCAGCCAAGGACAGGGGTCACCCCTCCACTTT. The chain recombines TRBV3-1 (or the pseudogene TRBV3-2) with TRBJ1-6, with 8 bases aligning to TRBD1. V was clipped by 1 base and J by 10 bases; unmatched bases: 0. Germline loops: CDR1 LGHDT, CDR2 YNNKEL (reference sequence). The CDR3 length is 13 residues.

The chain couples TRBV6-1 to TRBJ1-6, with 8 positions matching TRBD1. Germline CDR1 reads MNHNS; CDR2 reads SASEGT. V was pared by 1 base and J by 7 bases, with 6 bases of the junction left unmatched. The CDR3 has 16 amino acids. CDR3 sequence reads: CASSEDRGTGNSPLHF. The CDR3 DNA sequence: TGTGCCAGCAGTGAAGACAGGGGGACGGGAAATTCACCCCTCCACTTT.

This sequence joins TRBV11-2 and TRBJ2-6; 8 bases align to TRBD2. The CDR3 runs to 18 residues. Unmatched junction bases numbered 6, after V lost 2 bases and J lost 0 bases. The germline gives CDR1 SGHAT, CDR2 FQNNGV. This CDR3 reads CASSLTGGATSGANVLTF. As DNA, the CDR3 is TGTGCCAGCAGCTTAACCGGGGGGGCAACCTCTGGGGCCAACGTCCTGACTTTC.

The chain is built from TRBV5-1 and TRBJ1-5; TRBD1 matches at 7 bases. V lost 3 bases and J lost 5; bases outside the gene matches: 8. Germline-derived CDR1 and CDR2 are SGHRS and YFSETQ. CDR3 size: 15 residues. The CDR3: CASSSTGKMDQPQHF. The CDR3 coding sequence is TGCGCCAGCAGCTCGACAGGGAAAATGGATCAGCCCCAGCATTTT.

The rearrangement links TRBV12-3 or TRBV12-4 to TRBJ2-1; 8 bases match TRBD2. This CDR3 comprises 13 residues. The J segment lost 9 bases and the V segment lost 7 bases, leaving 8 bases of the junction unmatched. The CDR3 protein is CASKPGSGGEQFF. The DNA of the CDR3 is TGTGCCAGCAAGCCCGGGAGCGGGGGTGAGCAGTTCTTC.

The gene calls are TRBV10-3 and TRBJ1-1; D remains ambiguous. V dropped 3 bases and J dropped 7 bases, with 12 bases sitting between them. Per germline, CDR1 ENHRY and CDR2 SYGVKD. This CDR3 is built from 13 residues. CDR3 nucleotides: TGTGCCATCAGTGAAATCGTTGCTAGTGAAGCTTTCTTT. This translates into CAISEIVASEAFF.

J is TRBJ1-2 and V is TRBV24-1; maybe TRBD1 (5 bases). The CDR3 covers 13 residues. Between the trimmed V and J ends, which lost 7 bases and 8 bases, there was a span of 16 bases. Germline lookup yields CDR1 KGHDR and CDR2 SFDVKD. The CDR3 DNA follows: TGTGCCACCAGCCATTCAGGGTCTCAGGGCTACACCTTC. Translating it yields CATSHSGSQGYTF.

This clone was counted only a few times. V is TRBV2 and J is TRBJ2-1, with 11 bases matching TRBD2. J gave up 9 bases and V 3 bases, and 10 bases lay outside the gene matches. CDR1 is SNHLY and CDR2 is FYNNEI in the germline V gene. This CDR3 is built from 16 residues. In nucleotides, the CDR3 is TGTGCCAGCAGTGAGGGGCTAGCGGGAGGATATGTTGAGCAGTTCTTC. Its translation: CASSEGLAGGYVEQFF.

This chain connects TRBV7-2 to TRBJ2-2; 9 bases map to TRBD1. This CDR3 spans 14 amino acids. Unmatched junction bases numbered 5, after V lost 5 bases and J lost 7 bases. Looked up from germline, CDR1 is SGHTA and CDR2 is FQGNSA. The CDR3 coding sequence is TGTGCCAGCAGCCTACAGGGGGCCGGCGGGGAGCTGTTTTTT. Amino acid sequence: CASSLQGAGGELFF.

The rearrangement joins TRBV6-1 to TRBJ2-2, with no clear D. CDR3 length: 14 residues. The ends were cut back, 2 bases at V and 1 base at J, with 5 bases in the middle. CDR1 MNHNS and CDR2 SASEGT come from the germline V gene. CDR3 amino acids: CASSELRNTGELFF. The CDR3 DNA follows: TGTGCCAGCAGTGAACTGAGGAACACCGGGGAGCTGTTTTTT.

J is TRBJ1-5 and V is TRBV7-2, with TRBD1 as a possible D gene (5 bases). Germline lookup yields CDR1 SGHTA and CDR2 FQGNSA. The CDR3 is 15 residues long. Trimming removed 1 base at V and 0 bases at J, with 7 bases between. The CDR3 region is CASSLVGVSNQPQHF. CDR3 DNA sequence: TGTGCCAGCAGCTTAGTAGGGGTTAGCAATCAGCCCCAGCATTTT.

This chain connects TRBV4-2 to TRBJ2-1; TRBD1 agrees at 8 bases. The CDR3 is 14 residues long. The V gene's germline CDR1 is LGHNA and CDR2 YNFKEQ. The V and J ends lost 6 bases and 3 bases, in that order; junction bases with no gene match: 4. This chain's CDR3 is CASRQGASYNEQFF. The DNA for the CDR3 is TGTGCCAGCAGGCAGGGGGCGAGCTACAATGAGCAGTTCTTC.

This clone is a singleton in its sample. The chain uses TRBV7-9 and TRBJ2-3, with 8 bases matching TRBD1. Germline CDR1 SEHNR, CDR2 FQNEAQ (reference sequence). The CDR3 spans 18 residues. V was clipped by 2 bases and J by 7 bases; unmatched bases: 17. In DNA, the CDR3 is TGTGCCAGCAGCTTAAGGGTATTTCAGGGGGCTGTAAGCCATACGCAGTATTTT. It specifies CASSLRVFQGAVSHTQYF.

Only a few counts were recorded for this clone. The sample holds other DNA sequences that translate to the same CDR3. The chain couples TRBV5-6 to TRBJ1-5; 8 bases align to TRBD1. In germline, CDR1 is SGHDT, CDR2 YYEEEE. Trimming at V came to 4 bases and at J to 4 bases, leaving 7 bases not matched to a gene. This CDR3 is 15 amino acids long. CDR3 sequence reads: CASSLGQGPNQPQHF. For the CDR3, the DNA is TGTGCCAGCAGCCTTGGACAGGGCCCTAATCAGCCCCAGCATTTT.

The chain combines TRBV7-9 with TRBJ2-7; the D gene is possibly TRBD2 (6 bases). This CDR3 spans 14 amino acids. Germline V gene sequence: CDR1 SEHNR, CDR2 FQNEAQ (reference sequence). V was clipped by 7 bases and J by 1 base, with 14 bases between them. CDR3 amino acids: CASNHNSGSYEQYF. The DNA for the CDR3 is TGTGCCAGCAACCATAATAGCGGATCCTACGAGCAGTACTTC.

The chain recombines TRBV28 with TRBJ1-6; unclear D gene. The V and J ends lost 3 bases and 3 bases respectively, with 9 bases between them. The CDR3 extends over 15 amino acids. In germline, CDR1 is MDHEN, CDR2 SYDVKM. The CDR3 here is CASSLPRNYNSPLHF. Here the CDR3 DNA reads TGTGCCAGCAGTTTGCCCAGGAACTATAATTCACCCCTCCACTTT. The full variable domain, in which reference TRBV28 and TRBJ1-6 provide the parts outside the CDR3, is DVKVTQSSRYLVKRTGEKVFLECVQDMDHENMFWYRQDPGLGLRLIYFSYDVKMKEKGDIPEGYSVSREKKERFSLILESASTNQTSMYLCASSLPRNYNSPLHFGNGTRLTVT.

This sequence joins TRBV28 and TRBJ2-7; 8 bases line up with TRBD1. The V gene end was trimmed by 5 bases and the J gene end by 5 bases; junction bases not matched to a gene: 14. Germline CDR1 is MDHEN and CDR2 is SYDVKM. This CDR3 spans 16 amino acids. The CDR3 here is CASSPLPGQGLHEQYF. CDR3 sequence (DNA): TGTGCCAGCAGTCCCTTACCCGGACAGGGCCTCCACGAGCAGTACTTC.

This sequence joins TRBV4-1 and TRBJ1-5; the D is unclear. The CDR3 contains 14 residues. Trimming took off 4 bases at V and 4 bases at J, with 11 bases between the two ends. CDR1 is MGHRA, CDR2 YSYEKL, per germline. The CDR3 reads CASSPYSVNQPQHF. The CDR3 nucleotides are TGCGCCAGCAGCCCCTACAGTGTAAATCAGCCCCAGCATTTT.

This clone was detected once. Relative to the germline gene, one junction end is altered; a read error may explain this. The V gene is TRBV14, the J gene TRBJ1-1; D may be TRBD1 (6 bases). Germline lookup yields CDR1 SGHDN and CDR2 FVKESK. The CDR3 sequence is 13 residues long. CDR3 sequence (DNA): TGTGCCAGCAGTCAAGTAGGGGGGGCTGAAGCTTTCTTT. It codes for CASSQVGGAEAFF. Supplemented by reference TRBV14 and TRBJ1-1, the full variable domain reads EAGVTQFPSHSVIEKGQTVTLRCDPISGHDNLYWYRRVMGKEIKFLLHFVKESKQDESGMPNNRFLAERTGGTYSTLKVQPAELEDSGVYFCASSQVGGAEAFFGQGTRLTVV.

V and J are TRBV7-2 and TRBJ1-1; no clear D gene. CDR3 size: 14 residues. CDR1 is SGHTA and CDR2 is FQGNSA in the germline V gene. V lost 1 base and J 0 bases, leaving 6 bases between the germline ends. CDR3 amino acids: CASSLELMNTEAFF. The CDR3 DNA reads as TGTGCCAGCAGCTTAGAACTGATGAACACTGAAGCTTTCTTT.

CDR3 amino acids: CASSDRTNYGYTF. The CDR3 DNA is TGTGCCAGCTCCGACAGGACTAACTATGGCTACACCTTC. The V and J genes are TRBV19 and TRBJ1-2; D is perhaps TRBD1 (6 bases). The CDR3 is made up of 13 amino acids. CDR1 LNHDA and CDR2 SQIVND come from the germline V gene (reference sequence). Trimming stripped 9 bases from V and 0 bases from J, with 11 bases between.

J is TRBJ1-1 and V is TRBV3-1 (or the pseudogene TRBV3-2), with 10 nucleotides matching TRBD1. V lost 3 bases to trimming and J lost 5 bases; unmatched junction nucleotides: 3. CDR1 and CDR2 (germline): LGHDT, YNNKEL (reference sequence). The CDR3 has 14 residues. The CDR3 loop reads CASSQTGGETEAFF. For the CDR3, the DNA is TGTGCCAGCAGCCAGACAGGGGGCGAGACTGAAGCTTTCTTT.

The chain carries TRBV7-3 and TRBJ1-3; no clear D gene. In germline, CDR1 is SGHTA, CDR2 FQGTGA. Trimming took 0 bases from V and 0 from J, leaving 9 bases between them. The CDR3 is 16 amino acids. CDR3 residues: CASSLTSAGSGNTIYF. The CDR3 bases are TGTGCCAGCAGCTTAACGTCGGCAGGCTCTGGAAACACCATATATTTT.

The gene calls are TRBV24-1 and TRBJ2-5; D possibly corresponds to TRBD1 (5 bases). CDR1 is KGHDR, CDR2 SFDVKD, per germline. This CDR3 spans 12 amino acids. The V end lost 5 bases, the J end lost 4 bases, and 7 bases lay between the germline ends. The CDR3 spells CATSVQGETQYF. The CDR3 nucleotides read TGTGCCACCAGTGTCCAGGGAGAGACCCAGTACTTC.

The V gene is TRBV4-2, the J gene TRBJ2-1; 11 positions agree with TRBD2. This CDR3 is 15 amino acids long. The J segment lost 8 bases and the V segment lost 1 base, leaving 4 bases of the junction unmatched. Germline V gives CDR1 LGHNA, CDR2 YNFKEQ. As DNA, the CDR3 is TGTGCCAGCAGCCAAGGACTAGCGGGACAAGATGAGCAGTTCTTC. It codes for CASSQGLAGQDEQFF.

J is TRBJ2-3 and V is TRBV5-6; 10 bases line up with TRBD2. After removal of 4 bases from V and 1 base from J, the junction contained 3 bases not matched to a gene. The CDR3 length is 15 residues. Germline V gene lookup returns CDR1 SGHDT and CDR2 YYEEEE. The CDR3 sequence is CASSPSGRGTDTQYF. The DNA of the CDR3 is TGTGCCAGCAGCCCGAGCGGGAGGGGCACAGATACGCAGTATTTT.